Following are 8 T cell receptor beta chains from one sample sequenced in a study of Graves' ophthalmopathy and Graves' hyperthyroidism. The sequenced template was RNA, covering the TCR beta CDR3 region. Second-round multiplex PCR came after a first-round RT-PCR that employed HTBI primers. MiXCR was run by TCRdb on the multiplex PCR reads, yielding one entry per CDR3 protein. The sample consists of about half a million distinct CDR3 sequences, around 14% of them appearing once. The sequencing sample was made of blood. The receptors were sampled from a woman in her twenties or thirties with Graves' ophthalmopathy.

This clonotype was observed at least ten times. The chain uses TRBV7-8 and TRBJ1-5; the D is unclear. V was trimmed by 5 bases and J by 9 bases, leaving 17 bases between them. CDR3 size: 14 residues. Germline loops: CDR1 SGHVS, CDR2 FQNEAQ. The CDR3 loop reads CASSPPRVNGPQHF. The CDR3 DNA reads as TGTGCCAGCAGCCCGCCCCGGGTCAATGGGCCCCAGCATTTT.

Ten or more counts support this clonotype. CDR3 bases: TGCAGTGCTAGGTGGGGGGCCAGATCACCCCTCCACTTT. This encodes CSARWGARSPLHF. The rearrangement uses TRBV20-1 and TRBJ1-6; a weak D match, TRBD1 (6 bases). In germline, CDR1 is DFQATT, CDR2 SNEGSKA (reference sequence). With 3 bases removed from V and 10 bases from J, the gap between germline ends came to 13 bases. The CDR3 is 13 residues long.

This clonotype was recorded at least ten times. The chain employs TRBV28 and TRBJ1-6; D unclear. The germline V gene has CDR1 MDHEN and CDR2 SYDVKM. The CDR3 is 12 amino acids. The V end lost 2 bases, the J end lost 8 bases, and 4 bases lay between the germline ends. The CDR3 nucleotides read TGTGCCAGCAGTTTACGGCATTCACCCCTCCACTTT. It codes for CASSLRHSPLHF.

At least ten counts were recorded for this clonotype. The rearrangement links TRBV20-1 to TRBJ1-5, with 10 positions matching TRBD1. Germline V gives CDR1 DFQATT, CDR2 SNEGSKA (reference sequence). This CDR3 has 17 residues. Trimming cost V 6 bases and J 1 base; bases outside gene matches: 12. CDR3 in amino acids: CSASAGTGVGSNQPQHF. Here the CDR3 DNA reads TGCAGTGCAAGTGCCGGGACAGGGGTAGGGAGCAATCAGCCCCAGCATTTT.

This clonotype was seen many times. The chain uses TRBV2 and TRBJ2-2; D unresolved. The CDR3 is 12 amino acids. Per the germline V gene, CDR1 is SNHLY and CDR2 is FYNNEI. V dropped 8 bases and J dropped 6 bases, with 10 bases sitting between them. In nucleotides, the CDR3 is TGTGCCAGCGCGCAGTCTGCCGGGGAGCTGTTTTTT. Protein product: CASAQSAGELFF.

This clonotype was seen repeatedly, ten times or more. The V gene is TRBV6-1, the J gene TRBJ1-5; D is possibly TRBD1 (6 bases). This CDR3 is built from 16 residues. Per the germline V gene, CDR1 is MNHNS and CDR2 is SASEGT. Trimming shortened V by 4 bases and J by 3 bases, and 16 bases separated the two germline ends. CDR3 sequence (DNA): TGTGCCAGCAGTGGCCGACAGGCGAACGTCAATCAGCCCCAGCATTTT. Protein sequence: CASSGRQANVNQPQHF.

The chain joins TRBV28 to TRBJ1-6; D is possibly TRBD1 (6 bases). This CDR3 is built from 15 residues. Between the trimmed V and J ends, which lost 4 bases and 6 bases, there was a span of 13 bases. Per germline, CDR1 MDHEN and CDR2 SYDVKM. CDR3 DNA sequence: TGTGCCAGCAGTTCGGGACACGGTATTAATTCACCCCTCCACTTT. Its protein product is CASSSGHGINSPLHF.

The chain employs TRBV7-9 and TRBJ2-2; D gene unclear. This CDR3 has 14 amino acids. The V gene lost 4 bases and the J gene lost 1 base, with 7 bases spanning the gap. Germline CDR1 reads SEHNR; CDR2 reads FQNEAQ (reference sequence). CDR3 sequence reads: CASSSGRNTGELFF. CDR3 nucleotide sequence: TGTGCCAGCAGCTCTGGACGGAACACCGGGGAGCTGTTTTTT. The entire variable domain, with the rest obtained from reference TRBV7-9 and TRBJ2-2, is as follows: DTGVSQNPRHKITKRGQNVTFRCDPISEHNRLYWYRQTLGQGPEFLTYFQNEAQLEKSRLLSDRFSAERPKGSFSTLEIQRTEQGDSAMYLCASSSGRNTGELFFGEGSRLTVL.